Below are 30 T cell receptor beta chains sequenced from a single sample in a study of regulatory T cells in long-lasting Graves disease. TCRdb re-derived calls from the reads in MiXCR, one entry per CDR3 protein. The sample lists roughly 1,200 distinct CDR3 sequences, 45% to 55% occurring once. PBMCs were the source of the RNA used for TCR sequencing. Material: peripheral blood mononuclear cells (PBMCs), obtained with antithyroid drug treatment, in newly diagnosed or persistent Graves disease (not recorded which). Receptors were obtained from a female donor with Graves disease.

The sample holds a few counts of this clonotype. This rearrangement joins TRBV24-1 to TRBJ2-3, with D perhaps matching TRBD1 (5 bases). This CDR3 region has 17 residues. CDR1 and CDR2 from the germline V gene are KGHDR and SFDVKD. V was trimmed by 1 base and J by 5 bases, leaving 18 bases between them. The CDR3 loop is CATSDFKDTTPQDTQYF. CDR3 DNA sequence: TGTGCCACCAGTGATTTTAAGGACACCACACCCCAAGATACGCAGTATTTT.

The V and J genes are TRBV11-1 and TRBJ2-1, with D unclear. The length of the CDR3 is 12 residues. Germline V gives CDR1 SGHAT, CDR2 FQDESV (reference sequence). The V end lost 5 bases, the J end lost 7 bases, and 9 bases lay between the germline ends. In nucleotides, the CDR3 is TGTGCCAGCAGCCCCGTTCTGAATGAGCAGTTCTTC. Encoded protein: CASSPVLNEQFF.

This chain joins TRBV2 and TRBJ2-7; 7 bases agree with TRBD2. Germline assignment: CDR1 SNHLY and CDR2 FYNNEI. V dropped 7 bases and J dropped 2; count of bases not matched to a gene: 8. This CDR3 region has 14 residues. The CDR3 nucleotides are TGTGCCAGCACCGAAGGGGACTATACCTACGAGCAGTACTTC. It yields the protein CASTEGDYTYEQYF. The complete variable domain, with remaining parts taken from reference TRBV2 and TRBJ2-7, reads EPEVTQTPSHQVTQMGQEVILRCVPISNHLYFYWYRQILGQKVEFLVSFYNNEISEKSEIFDDQFSVERPDGSNFTLKIRSTKLEDSAMYFCASTEGDYTYEQYFGPGTRLTVT.

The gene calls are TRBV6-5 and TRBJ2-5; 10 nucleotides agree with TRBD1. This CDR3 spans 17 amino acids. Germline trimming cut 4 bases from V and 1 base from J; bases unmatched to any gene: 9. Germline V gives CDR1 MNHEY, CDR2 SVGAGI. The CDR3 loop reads CASSSHRDRGPQETQYF. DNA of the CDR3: TGTGCCAGCAGTTCCCACCGGGACAGGGGTCCCCAAGAGACCCAGTACTTC.

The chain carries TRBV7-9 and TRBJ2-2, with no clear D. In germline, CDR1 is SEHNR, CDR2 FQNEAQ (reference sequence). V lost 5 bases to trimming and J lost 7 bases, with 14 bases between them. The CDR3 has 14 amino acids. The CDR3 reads CASSPGTGNGELFF. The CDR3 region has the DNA TGTGCCAGCAGCCCCGGAACCGGCAACGGGGAGCTGTTTTTT.

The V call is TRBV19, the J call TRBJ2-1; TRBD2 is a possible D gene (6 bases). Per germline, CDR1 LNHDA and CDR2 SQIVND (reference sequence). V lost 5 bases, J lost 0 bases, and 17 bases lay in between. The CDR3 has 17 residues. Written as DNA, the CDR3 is TGTGCCAGTAGTGGGGGGTTGAGGTTGAGCTCCTACAATGAGCAGTTCTTC. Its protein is CASSGGLRLSSYNEQFF.

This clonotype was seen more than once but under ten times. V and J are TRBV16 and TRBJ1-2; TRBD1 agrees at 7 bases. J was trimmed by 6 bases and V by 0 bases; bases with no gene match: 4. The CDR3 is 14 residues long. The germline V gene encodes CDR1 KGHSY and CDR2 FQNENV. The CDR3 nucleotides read TGTGCCAGCAGCCAATCGGTGACAGGGAATGGCTACACCTTC. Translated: CASSQSVTGNGYTF. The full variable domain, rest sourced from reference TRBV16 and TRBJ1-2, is GEEVAQTPKHLVRGEGQKAKLYCAPIKGHSYVFWYQQVLKNEFKFLISFQNENVFDETGMPKERFSAKCLPNSPCSLEIQATKLEDSAVYFCASSQSVTGNGYTFGSGTRLTVV.

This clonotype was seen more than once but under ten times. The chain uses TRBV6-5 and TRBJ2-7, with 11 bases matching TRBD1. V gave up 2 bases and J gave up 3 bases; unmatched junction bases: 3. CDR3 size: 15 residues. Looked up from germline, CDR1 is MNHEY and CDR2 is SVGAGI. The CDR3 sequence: CASSYGQGAIYEQYF. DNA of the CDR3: TGTGCCAGCAGTTACGGACAGGGGGCAATCTACGAGCAGTACTTC.

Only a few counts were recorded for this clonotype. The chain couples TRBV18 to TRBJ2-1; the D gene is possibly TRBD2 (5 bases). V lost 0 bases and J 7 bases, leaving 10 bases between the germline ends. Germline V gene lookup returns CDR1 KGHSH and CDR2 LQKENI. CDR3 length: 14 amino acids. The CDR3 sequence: CASSPPASSNEQFF. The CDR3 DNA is TGTGCCAGCTCACCACCGGCTAGCTCAAATGAGCAGTTCTTC.

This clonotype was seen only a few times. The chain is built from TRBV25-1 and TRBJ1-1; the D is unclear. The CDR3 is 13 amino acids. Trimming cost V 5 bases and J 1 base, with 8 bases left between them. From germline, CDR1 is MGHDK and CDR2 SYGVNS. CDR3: CASSLGGNTEAFF. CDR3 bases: TGTGCCAGCAGTCTTGGAGGGAACACTGAAGCTTTCTTT.

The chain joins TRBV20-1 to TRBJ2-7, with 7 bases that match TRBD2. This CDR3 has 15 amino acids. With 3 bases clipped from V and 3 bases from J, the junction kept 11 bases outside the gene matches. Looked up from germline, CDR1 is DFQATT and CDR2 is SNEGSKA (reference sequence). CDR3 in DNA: TGCAGTGCTAGGCCAATACTAGCGAGCTACTACGAGCAGTACTTC. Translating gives CSARPILASYYEQYF.

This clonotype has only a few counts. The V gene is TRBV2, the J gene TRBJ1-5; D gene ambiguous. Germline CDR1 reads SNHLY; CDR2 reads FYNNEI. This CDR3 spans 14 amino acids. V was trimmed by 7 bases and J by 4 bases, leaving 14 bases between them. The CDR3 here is CASNGRERNQPQHF. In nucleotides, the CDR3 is TGTGCCAGCAACGGTCGGGAAAGGAATCAGCCCCAGCATTTT.

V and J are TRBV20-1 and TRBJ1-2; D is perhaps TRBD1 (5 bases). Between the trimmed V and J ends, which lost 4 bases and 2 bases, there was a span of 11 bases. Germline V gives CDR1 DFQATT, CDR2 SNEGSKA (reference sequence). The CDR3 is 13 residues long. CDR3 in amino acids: CSANSGRNYGYTF. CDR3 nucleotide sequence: TGCAGTGCTAACTCAGGGAGGAACTATGGCTACACCTTC.

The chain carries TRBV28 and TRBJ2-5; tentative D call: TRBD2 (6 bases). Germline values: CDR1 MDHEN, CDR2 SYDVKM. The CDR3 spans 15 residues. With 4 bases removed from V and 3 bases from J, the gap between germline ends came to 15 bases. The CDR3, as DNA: TGTGCCAGCAGTTCGACTAGAACACCTGAAGAGACCCAGTACTTC. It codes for CASSSTRTPEETQYF.

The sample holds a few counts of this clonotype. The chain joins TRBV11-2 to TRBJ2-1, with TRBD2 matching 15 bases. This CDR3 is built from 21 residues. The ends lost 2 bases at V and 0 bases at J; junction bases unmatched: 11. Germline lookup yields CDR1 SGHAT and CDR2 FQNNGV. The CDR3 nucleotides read TGTGCCAGCAGCTTATTTAGAGCGGGACTAGCGGGGGGAAGCTCCTACAATGAGCAGTTCTTC. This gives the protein CASSLFRAGLAGGSSYNEQFF.

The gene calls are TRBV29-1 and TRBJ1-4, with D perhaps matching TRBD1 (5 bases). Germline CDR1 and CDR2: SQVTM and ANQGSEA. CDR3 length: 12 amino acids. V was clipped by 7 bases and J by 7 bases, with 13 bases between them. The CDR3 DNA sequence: TGCAGCGGGGGGGAACACTTTGAAAAACTGTTTTTT. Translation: CSGGEHFEKLFF. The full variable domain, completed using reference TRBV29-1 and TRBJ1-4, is SAVISQKPSRDICQRGTSLTIQCQVDSQVTMMFWYRQQPGQSLTLIATANQGSEATYESGFVIDKFPISRPNLTFSTLTVSNMSPEDSSIYLCSGGEHFEKLFFGSGTQLSVL.

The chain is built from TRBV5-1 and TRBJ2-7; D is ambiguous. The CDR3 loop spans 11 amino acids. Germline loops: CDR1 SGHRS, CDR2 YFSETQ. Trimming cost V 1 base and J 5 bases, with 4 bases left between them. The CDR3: CASSLLDEQYF. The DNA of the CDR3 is TGCGCCAGCAGCTTGCTGGACGAGCAGTACTTC.

The CDR3, as DNA: TGCAGTGCTAGAGATCTCCAAGACAGAGCCTACAATGAGCAGTTCTTC. This codes for CSARDLQDRAYNEQFF. This sequence joins TRBV20-1 and TRBJ2-1, with TRBD1 as a possible D gene (5 bases). Germline CDR1 DFQATT, CDR2 SNEGSKA (reference sequence). Trimming cost V 0 bases and J 2 bases, with 14 bases left between them. This CDR3 has 16 residues.

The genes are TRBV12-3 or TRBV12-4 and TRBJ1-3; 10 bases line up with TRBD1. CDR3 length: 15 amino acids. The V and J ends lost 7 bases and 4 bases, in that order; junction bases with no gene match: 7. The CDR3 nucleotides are TGTGCCAGCACCCGGGGACAGGGGAAAGGAAACACCATATATTTT. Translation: CASTRGQGKGNTIYF.

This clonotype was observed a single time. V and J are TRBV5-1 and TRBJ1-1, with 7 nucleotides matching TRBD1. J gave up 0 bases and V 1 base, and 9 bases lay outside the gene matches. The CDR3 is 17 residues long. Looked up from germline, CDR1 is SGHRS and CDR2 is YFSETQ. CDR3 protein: CASSLNRGYTLNTEAFF. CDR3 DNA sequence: TGCGCCAGCAGCTTGAACAGGGGCTACACCCTGAACACTGAAGCTTTCTTT.

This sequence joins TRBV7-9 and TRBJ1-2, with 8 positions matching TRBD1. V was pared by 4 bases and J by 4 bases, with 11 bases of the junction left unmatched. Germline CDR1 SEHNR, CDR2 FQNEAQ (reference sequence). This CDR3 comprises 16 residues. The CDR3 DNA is TGTGCCAGCAGCTCCACGGGACAGGTTTCTTCCTATGGCTACACCTTC. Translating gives CASSSTGQVSSYGYTF.

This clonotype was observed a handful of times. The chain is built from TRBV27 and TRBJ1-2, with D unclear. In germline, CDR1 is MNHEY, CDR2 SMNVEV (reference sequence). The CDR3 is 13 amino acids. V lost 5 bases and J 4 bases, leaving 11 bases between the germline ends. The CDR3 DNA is TGTGCCAGCAGTCGACCGGACGGCTATGGCTACACCTTC. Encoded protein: CASSRPDGYGYTF.

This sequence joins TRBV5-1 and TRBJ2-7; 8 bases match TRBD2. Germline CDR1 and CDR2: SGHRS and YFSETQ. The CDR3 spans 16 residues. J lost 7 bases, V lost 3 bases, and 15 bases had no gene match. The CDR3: CASSWMTVTSGGEQYF. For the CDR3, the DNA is TGCGCCAGCAGCTGGATGACAGTTACTAGCGGAGGTGAGCAGTACTTC.

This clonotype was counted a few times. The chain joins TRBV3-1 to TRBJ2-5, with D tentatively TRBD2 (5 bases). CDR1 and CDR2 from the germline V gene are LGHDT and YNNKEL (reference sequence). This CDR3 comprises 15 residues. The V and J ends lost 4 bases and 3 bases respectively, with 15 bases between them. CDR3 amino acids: CASSRTSSGKETQYF. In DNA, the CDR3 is TGTGCCAGCAGCCGGACCAGTTCCGGGAAAGAGACCCAGTACTTC.

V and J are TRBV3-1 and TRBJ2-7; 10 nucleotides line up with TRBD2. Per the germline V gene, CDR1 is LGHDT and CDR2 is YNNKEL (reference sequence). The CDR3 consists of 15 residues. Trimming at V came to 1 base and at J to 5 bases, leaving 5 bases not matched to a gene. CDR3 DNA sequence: TGTGCCAGCAGCCAAGTTACTAGCGGGACGGACGAGCAGTACTTC. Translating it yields CASSQVTSGTDEQYF.

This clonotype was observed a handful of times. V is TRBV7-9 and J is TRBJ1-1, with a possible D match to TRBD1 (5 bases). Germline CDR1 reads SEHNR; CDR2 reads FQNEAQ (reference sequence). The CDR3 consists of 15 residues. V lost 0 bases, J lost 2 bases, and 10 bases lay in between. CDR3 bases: TGTGCCAGCAGCTTAGCGTGGGGACTAAACACTGAAGCTTTCTTT. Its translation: CASSLAWGLNTEAFF. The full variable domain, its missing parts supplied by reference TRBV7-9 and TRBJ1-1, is DTGVSQNPRHKITKRGQNVTFRCDPISEHNRLYWYRQTLGQGPEFLTYFQNEAQLEKSRLLSDRFSAERPKGSFSTLEIQRTEQGDSAMYLCASSLAWGLNTEAFFGQGTRLTVV.

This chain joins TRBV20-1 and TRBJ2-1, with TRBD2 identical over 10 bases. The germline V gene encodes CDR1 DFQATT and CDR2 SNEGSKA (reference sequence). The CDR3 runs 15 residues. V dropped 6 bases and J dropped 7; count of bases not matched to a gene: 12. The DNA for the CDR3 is TGCAGTGCCCTCCGAGCTAGCGGGAGAAGGAATGAGCAGTTCTTC. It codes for CSALRASGRRNEQFF.

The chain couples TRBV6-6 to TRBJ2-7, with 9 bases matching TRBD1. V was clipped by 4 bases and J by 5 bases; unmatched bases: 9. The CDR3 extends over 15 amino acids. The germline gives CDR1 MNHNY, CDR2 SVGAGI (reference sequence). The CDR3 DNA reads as TGTGCCAGCAGTTCCCCGGGACAGGGAATCGACGAGCAGTACTTC. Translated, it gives CASSSPGQGIDEQYF.

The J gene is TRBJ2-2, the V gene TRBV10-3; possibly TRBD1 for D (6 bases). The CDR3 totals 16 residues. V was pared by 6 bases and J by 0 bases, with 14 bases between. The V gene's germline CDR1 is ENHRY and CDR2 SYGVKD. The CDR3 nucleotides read TGTGCCATCAGCGAACAGGGTCTCCCGAACACCGGGGAGCTGTTTTTT. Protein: CAISEQGLPNTGELFF.

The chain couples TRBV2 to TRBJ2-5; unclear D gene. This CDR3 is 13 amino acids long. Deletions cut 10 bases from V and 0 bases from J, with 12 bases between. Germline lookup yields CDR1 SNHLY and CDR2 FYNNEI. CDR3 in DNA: TGTGCCACCGGGCCCCTGGACCAAGAGACCCAGTACTTC. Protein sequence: CATGPLDQETQYF.